The present T cell receptor beta chain was sequenced within a study of naive and memory T cell subsets. This clonotype was seen ten or more times. Both TRBC1 and TRBC2 were covered by a beta constant-region primer of two equimolar oligonucleotides. Ligated cDNA was amplified by four rounds of PCR with nested alpha and beta constant-region primers and SP2. TCRdb re-analysed the UMI-ligation and nested PCR reads in MiXCR, keeping a single row per CDR3 protein. Counted here are tens of thousands of distinct CDR3 sequences, less than 15% occurring once; the ten biggest clones make up around 20%. Sequential positive selection took CD4 T cells first, then CD8 T cells. Germline-derived CDR1 and CDR2 are SGHDT and YYEEEE. CDR3 length: 16 amino acids. The V end lost 2 bases, the J end lost 4 bases, and 13 bases lay between the germline ends.

The chain has TRBV5-6 and TRBJ2-6; D unresolved. The material sequenced was effector memory CD4+ T cells from blood. The subset here: effector memory, CD45RA- CD27-. The sequence came from a human donor in good health. The CDR3 reads CASSFFTRSGANVLTF. The CDR3, as DNA: TGTGCCAGCAGCTTTTTTACCAGGTCCGGGGCCAACGTCCTGACTTTC. Complete variable domain (other parts from reference TRBV5-6 and TRBJ2-6): DAGVTQSPTHLIKTRGQQVTLRCSPKSGHDTVSWYQQALGQGPQFIFQYYEEEERQRGNFPDRFSGHQFPNYSSELNVNALLLGDSALYLCASSFFTRSGANVLTFGAGSRLTVL.